This T cell receptor (beta chain) was obtained from a study of Tregs in tolerant kidney transplant recipients. This clone came up once. As yet, its antigen is unknown. Thawed PBMCs were FACS-sorted into unstimulated CD4+CD25+CD127- regulatory T cells, CD4+CD25- non-regulatory cells, CD4 and CD8 cells. Study-wide results and caveats: The most relevant donor-specific Treg TCRbeta repertoire apparently came from expansion with activated donor B cells.

J was trimmed by 14 bases and V by 2 bases; bases with no gene match: 10. CDR1 is SGDLS, CDR2 YYNGEE, per germline. The CDR3 spans 14 residues. Assay: immunoSEQ multiplex PCR; the TCRdb copy retains only in-frame clones and omits some. The table has approximately 260,000 clones, around 82% seen once; the top ten hold 0.64%. Sequenced: CD4+ T cells from blood. The genes are TRBV9 and TRBJ1-6; 7 nucleotides align to TRBD1. The clonotype was recovered from a human donor in good health. The DNA of the CDR3 is TGTGCCAGCAGCGTTGGGACAGCTCCCAGGTCCCTCCACTTT. Translated: CASSVGTAPRSLHF.